This is a list of T cell receptor beta chains from one sample in a study of blood T cell repertoires in COVID-19. Method: immunoSEQ multiplex PCR; TCRdb's copy keeps in-frame clones and lacks some. The sample shows around 230,000 clones, under 90% of them seen only once. The sequencing sample was made of PBMCs or T cells enriched from blood (not recorded which). Receptor source: a woman under 40 with acute COVID-19. CDR3s include the opening cysteine and the closing phenylalanine or tryptophan. D genes are given only for firm matches. Size is stated for part of the rows, as once, few or many counts, or as a class when the clone is expanded.

clone size: .
V gene: TRBV7-9
J gene: TRBJ1-2
D gene: .
CDR3 protein: CASSLTGANYGYTF
CDR3 DNA: TGTGCCAGCAGCTTGACAGGAGCTAACTATGGCTACACCTTC

clone size: few
V gene: TRBV13
J gene: TRBJ2-3
D gene: TRBD2
CDR3 protein: CASSSKGTSGGSHTQYF
CDR3 DNA: TGTGCCAGCAGCTCAAAGGGGACTAGCGGGGGGAGTCATACGCAGTATTTT

clone size: .
V gene: TRBV12-3/TRBV12-4
J gene: TRBJ1-3
D gene: TRBD1
CDR3 protein: CASNADRNTIYF
CDR3 DNA: TGTGCCAGCAACGCGGACAGGAACACCATATATTTT

clone size: .
V gene: TRBV6-5
J gene: TRBJ1-2
D gene: .
CDR3 protein: CASSYSSANYGYTF
CDR3 DNA: TGTGCCAGCAGTTACTCGAGCGCTAACTATGGCTACACCTTC

clone size: .
V gene: TRBV11-3
J gene: TRBJ2-2
D gene: TRBD1
CDR3 protein: CASSPPGQAPNTGELFF
CDR3 DNA: TGTGCCAGCAGCCCACCAGGACAGGCGCCTAACACCGGGGAGCTGTTTTTT

clone size: .
V gene: TRBV9
J gene: TRBJ1-1
D gene: .
CDR3 protein: CASSPGGVEAFF
CDR3 DNA: TGTGCCAGCAGCCCGGGGGGGGTGGAAGCTTTCTTT

clone size: .
V gene: TRBV15
J gene: TRBJ2-1
D gene: TRBD2
CDR3 protein: CATSSGAGGSSYNEQFF
CDR3 DNA: TGTGCCACCAGCAGCGGGGCGGGGGGGAGCTCCTACAATGAGCAGTTCTTC

clone size: .
V gene: TRBV19
J gene: TRBJ1-4
D gene: TRBD1
CDR3 protein: CASSDRGMNEKLFF
CDR3 DNA: TGTGCCAGTAGTGACAGGGGGATGAACGAAAAACTGTTTTTT

clone size: .
V gene: TRBV5-4
J gene: TRBJ2-5
D gene: .
CDR3 protein: CASSSFTGGWETQYF
CDR3 DNA: TGTGCCAGCAGCTCATTTACGGGGGGCTGGGAGACCCAGTACTTC

clone size: .
V gene: TRBV7-9
J gene: TRBJ2-1
D gene: .
CDR3 protein: CASSLVGAREQFF
CDR3 DNA: TGTGCCAGCAGCTTAGTTGGGGCACGTGAGCAGTTCTTC

clone size: .
V gene: TRBV30
J gene: TRBJ2-3
D gene: .
CDR3 protein: CAWSARVTDTQYF
CDR3 DNA: TGTGCCTGGAGTGCTAGAGTCACAGATACGCAGTATTTT

clone size: .
V gene: TRBV27
J gene: TRBJ2-7
D gene: .
CDR3 protein: CASNSDYFGEQYF
CDR3 DNA: TGTGCCAGCAATTCCGACTATTTTGGGGAGCAGTACTTC